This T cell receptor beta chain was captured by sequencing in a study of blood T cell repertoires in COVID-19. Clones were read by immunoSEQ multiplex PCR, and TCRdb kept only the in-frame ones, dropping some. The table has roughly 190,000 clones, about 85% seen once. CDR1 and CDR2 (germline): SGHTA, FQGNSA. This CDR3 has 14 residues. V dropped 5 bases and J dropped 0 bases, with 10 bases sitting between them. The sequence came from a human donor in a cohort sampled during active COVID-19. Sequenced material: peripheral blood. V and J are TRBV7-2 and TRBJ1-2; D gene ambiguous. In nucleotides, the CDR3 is TGTGCCAGCAGCCTAAGCGCGCCTAACTATGGCTACACCTTC. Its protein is CASSLSAPNYGYTF.